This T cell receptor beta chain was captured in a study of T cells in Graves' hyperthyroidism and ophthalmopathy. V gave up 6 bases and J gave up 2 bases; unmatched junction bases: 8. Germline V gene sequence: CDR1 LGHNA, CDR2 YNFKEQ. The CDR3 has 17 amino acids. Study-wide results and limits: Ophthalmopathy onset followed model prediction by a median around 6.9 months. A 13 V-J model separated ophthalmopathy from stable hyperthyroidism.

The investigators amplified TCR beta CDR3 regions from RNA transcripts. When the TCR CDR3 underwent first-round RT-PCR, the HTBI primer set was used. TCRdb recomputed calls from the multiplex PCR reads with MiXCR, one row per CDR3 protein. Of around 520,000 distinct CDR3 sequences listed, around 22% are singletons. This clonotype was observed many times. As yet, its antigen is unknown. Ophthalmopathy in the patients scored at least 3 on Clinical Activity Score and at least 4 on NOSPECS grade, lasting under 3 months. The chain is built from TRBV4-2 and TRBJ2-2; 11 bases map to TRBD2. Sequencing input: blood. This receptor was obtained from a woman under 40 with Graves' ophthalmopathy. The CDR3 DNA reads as TGTGCCAGCAGTCGGCTAGCGGGGGGCCAAAACACCGGGGAGCTGTTTTTT. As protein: CASSRLAGGQNTGELFF.